This T cell receptor (beta chain) was found in a study of response to subunit inactivated influenza vaccine. Trimming removed 5 bases at V and 3 bases at J, with 5 bases between. The CDR3 runs 12 residues. Germline V gene sequence: CDR1 SEHNR, CDR2 FQNEAQ (reference sequence). TCRdb reprocessed the RT-PCR reads via MiXCR and lists one record per CDR3 protein. The sample gives almost 600,000 distinct CDR3 sequences, 12% to 15% of which show up once; around 10% is in the top ten. This clonotype was seen ten or more times. Its antigen is as yet unknown. Points from the study as a whole: Authors suggested each seasonal flu vaccination may recruit only limited numbers of new T cells.

The genes are TRBV7-9 and TRBJ1-5; D not resolved. Sequencing used PBMCs from blood, obtained 11 to 12 days after vaccination. This clonotype was obtained from a man aged 45-65 years who received an inactivated influenza vaccine. The CDR3 is CASSRNNQPQHF. The CDR3 DNA sequence: TGTGCCAGCAGCAGAAACAATCAGCCCCAGCATTTT.